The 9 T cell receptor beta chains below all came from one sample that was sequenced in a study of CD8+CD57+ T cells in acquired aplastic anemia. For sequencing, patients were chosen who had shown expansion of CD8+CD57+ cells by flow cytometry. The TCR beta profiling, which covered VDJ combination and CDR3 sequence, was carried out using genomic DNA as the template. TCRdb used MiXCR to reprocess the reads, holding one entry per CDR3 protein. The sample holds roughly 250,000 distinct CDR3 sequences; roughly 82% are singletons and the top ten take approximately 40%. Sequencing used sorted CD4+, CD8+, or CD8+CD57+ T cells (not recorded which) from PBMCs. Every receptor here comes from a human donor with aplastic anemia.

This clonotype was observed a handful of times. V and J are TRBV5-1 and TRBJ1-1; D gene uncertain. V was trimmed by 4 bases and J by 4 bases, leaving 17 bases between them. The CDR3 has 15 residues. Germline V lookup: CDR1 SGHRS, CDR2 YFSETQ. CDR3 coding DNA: TGCGCCAGCAGCGATTACAGCATCAACACCACTGAAGCTTTCTTT. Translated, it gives CASSDYSINTTEAFF.

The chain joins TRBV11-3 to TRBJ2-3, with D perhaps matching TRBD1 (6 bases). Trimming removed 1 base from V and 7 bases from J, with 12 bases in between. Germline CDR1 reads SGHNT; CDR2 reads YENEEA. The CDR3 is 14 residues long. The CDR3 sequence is CASSLAGTGNTQYF. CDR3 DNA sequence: TGTGCCAGCAGCTTAGCGGGAACAGGGAATACGCAGTATTTT. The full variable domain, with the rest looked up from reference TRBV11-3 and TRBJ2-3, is EAGVVQSPRYKIIEKKQPVAFWCNPISGHNTLYWYLQNLGQGPELLIRYENEEAVDDSQLPKDRFSAERLKGVDSTLKIQPAELGDSAVYLCASSLAGTGNTQYFGPGTRLTVL.

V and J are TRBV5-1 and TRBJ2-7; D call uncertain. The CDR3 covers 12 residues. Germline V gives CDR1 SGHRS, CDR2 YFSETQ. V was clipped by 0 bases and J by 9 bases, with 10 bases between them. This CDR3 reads CASSLVGAAQYV. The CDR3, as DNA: TGCGCCAGCAGCTTGGTAGGAGCTGCGCAGTACGTC.

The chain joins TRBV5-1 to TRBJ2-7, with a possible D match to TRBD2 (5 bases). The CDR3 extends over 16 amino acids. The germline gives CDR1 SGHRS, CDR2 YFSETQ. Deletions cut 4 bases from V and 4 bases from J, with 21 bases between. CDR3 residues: CASSPKPRDEPYEQYV. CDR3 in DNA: TGCGCCAGCAGCCCCAAGCCCCGGGATGAACCATACGAGCAGTACGTC.

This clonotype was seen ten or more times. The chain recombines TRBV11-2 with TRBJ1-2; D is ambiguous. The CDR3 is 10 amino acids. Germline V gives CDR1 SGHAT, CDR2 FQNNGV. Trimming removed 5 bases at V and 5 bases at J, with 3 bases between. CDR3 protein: CASSGYGYTF. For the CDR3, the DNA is TGTGCCAGCAGCGGTTATGGCTACACCTTC.

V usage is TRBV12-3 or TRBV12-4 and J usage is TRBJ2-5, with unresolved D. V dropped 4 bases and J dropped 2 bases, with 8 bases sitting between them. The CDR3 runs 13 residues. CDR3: CASSWVSQETQYF. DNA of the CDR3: TGTGCCAGCAGTTGGGTTTCACAAGAGACCCAGTACTTC.

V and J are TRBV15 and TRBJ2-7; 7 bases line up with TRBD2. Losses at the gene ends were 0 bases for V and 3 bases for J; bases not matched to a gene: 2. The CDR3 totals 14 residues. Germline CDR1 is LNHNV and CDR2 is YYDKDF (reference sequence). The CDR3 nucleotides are TGTGCCACCAGCAGAGAAGGCGGGAGCTACGAGCAGTACTTC. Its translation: CATSREGGSYEQYF.

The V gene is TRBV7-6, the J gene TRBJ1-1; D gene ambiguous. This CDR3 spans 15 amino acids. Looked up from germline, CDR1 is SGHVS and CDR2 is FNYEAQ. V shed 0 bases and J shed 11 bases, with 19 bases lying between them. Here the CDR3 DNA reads TGTGCCAGCAGCTTAGCTCACACGGCAAAAGAGGCCGCTTTCTTT. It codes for CASSLAHTAKEAAFF.

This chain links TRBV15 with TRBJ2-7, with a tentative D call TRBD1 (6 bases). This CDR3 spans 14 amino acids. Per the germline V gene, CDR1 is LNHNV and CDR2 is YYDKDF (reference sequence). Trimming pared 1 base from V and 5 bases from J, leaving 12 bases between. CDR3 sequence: CATSRAPGTNEQYV. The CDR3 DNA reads TGTGCCACCAGCAGAGCCCCCGGGACAAACGAGCAGTACGTC.